One and the same sample provided the 8 T cell receptor beta chains below, sequenced in a study of Ad26.COV2.S vaccination and SARS-CoV-2 variants. Profiled with immunoSEQ multiplex PCR; TCRdb holds only in-frame clones, not every one. The top ten clones hold approximately 12% of a sample with about 350,000 clones, 86% of them seen once. Described treatment: roughly 20 received Ad26.COV2.S at low or high dose, single or two shots; about 5 received placebo; per-sample allocation not given. Specimens were obtained on day 63 following the first vaccine or placebo injection. The specimen was peripheral blood, collected in a trial of Ad26.COV2.S vaccine versus placebo. Receptors were obtained from a person between 18 and 60 years old who received the Ad26.COV2.S COVID-19 vaccine or a placebo.

The CDR3 region is CASSTFRTGRSYEQYF. The CDR3, as DNA: TGTGCCAGCAGCACCTTCCGGACAGGGAGATCCTACGAGCAGTACTTC. The chain employs TRBV5-6 and TRBJ2-7; TRBD1 matches 8 bases. The CDR3 has 16 residues. The junction had 10 bases not matched to a gene; V was cut back by 4 bases and J by 1 base. The germline V gene has CDR1 SGHDT and CDR2 YYEEEE.

The chain uses TRBV7-3 and TRBJ2-3; the match to TRBD2 covers 9 bases. Germline V lookup: CDR1 SGHTA, CDR2 FQGTGA. The CDR3 loop spans 13 amino acids. The V and J ends lost 6 bases and 6 bases, in that order; junction bases with no gene match: 4. The CDR3 spells CASSLTSGDTQYF. The CDR3 DNA follows: TGTGCCAGCAGTCTCACTAGCGGGGATACGCAGTATTTT.

This rearrangement joins TRBV5-1 to TRBJ2-5; 13 bases line up with TRBD2. With V trimmed by 1 base and J by 4 bases, 10 bases remained unmatched. This CDR3 region has 18 residues. Germline CDR1 SGHRS, CDR2 YFSETQ. For the CDR3, the DNA is TGCGCCAGCAGCTTGACCCCAGGACTAGCGGGGGACGGAGAGACCCAGTACTTC. This encodes CASSLTPGLAGDGETQYF.

This clone was counted a few times. This sequence joins TRBV7-9 and TRBJ1-2; TRBD1 matches 8 bases. The CDR3 length is 17 residues. CDR1 and CDR2 from the germline V gene are SEHNR and FQNEAQ (reference sequence). Trimming removed 5 bases from V and 0 bases from J; junction bases left unmatched: 11. The CDR3, as DNA: TGTGCCAGCAGCACTAGACAGGGGCGGACAGCTAACTATGGCTACACCTTC. This codes for CASSTRQGRTANYGYTF.

V and J are TRBV10-3 and TRBJ2-3; D tentatively reads TRBD1 or TRBD2 (7 bases each). From germline, CDR1 is ENHRY and CDR2 SYGVKD. The V gene lost 3 bases and the J gene lost 3 bases, with 13 bases spanning the gap. CDR3 size: 15 residues. The CDR3 bases are TGTGCCATCAGTGACAGGGGGGGCAAAACAGATACGCAGTATTTT. Encoded protein: CAISDRGGKTDTQYF.

This rearrangement joins TRBV2 to TRBJ2-3; D might be TRBD2 (5 bases). Trimming left V 6 bases short and J 10 bases short, with 8 bases between. CDR3 size: 10 residues. Germline V gives CDR1 SNHLY, CDR2 FYNNEI. The CDR3 nucleotides are TGTGCCAGCAGAGCGGTTGCGCAGTATTTT. Its translation is CASRAVAQYF. Variable domain in full (rest from reference TRBV2 and TRBJ2-3): EPEVTQTPSHQVTQMGQEVILRCVPISNHLYFYWYRQILGQKVEFLVSFYNNEISEKSEIFDDQFSVERPDGSNFTLKIRSTKLEDSAMYFCASRAVAQYFGPGTRLTVL.

This chain uses TRBV7-2 with TRBJ1-4, with TRBD1 matching 7 bases. Germline V gene data show CDR1 as SGHTA and CDR2 as FQGNSA. The CDR3 is 14 amino acids. V dropped 3 bases and J dropped 10; count of bases not matched to a gene: 8. Here the CDR3 reads CASSFSTSGGKLFF. Written as DNA, the CDR3 is TGTGCCAGCAGCTTTAGCACCTCAGGGGGAAAACTGTTTTTT. Filled out from reference TRBV7-2 and TRBJ1-4, the complete variable domain reads GAGVSQSPSNKVTEKGKDVELRCDPISGHTALYWYRQSLGQGLEFLIYFQGNSAPDKSGLPSDRFSAERTGGSVSTLTIQRTQQEDSAVYLCASSFSTSGGKLFFGSGTQLSVL.

The gene calls are TRBV5-6 and TRBJ2-7, with 9 bases fitting TRBD1. V was clipped by 4 bases and J by 2 bases; unmatched bases: 16. Germline CDR1 SGHDT, CDR2 YYEEEE. The CDR3 is 18 residues long. The CDR3 here is CASSPRDRVIGDPYEQYF. As DNA, the CDR3 is TGTGCCAGCAGCCCTCGGGACAGGGTGATCGGGGACCCCTACGAGCAGTACTTC.